This TCR beta chain was sequenced for a study of OX40 agonist ivuxolimab in advanced cancers. Turning to the study itself: It was ivuxolimab, an agonistic anti-OX40 (CD134) antibody, that patients were treated with. Previous treatment with anti-PD-1, anti-PD-L1 or anti-CTLA-4 therapy was allowed; less than 45% had received some. Study-wide results and caveats: Low normalized T-cell clonal expansion was additionally recorded for some nonresponders.

Profiling relied on immunoSEQ multiplex PCR, and the TCRdb table lists in-frame clones only, not all of them. The sample shows some 31,000 clones, 80% of them seen only once. As to this clone: Its antigen is unknown.

The germline V and J ends were trimmed by 5 bases and 7 bases, with 24 bases remaining between them. CDR1 and CDR2 (germline): SGHAT, FQNNGV. The CDR3 has 18 amino acids. This receptor was taken from an adult with an advanced solid tumor such as melanoma, head and neck, liver or kidney cancer. The chain is built from TRBV11-2 and TRBJ1-6; no reliable D call. Sequencing used CD4+ or CD8+ T cells sorted from blood, obtained in a trial of the OX40 agonist ivuxolimab. The CDR3 sequence is CASSKRFYFGGKNSPLHF. CDR3 sequence (DNA): TGTGCCAGCAGCAAACGCTTTTACTTTGGAGGAAAGAATTCACCCCTCCACTTT.